This record concerns one T cell receptor beta chain sequence. The sample comes from a study of T-cell reconstitution after alpha-beta-depleted transplantation in children. The authors prepared the TCRbeta library with unique molecular identifiers. TCRdb re-derived calls from the PCR reads in MiXCR, one entry per CDR3 protein. In the table there are about 900,000 distinct CDR3 sequences, roughly 31% of which are singletons. This TCR was sampled from a boy under three years old who had a stem cell transplant for SCID, so the T cells may come from the graft donor. Sequencing used PBMCs, mostly from graft donor cells, obtained 360 days after TCRalphabeta/CD19-depleted stem cell transplant.

CDR3 region: CASSNPRGRGDTEAFF. In DNA, the CDR3 is TGTGCCAGCAGTAACCCCCGGGGGCGAGGGGACACTGAAGCTTTCTTT. The rearrangement joins TRBV6-2 or TRBV6-3 to TRBJ1-1; D possibly corresponds to TRBD1 (6 bases). Germline V gene data show CDR1 as MNHEY and CDR2 as SVGEGT. This CDR3 comprises 16 residues. V dropped 5 bases and J dropped 3 bases, with 19 bases sitting between them.